The text below deals with one TCR beta chain. This sample was taken from a study of blood T cell repertoires in COVID-19. Background on the study: T cells, B-cell-depleted T cells, or PBMCs supplied cDNA or gDNA.

Original analysis: Amplification from reference gene primers served as the basis for estimated nucleated cell counts. Assay used: immunoSEQ multiplex PCR; TCRdb lists only in-frame clones, some missing. From that table come the V and J calls and clone size; the DNA was used to work out D and trimming. This table has hundreds of thousands of clones, approximately 91% appearing once. The CDR3 contains 15 residues. Trimming took 1 base from V and 5 from J; bases not matched to a gene: 8. Germline loops: CDR1 MGHDK, CDR2 SYGVNS. What was sequenced was peripheral blood. The receptor was isolated from a man aged 35-49 years with acute or convalescent COVID-19. The chain carries TRBV25-1 and TRBJ2-7, with 7 positions matching TRBD1. CDR3 sequence (DNA): TGTGCCAGCAGTGAATTCCAGAGGGGGCGTAACGAGCAGTACTTC. Translation: CASSEFQRGRNEQYF.